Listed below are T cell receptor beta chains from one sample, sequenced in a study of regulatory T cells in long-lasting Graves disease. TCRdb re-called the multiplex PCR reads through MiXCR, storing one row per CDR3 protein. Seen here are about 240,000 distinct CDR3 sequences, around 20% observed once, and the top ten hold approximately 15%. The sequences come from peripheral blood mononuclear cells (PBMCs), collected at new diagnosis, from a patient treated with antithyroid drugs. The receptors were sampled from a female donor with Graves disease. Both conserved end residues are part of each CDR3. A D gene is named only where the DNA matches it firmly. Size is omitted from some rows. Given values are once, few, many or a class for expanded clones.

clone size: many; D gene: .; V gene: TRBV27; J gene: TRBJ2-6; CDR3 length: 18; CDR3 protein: CASSTLPTSGLGANVLTF; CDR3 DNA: TGTGCCAGCAGTACTCTCCCCACCTCTGGACTTGGGGCCAACGTCCTGACTTTC
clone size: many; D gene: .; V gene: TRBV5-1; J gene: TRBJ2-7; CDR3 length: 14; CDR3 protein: CASKDRPTSYEQYF; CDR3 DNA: TGCGCCAGCAAAGACAGGCCCACTTCCTACGAGCAGTACTTC
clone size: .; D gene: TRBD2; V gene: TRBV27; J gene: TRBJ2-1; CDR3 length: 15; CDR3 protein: CASGHRTSGLGEQFF; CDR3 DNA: TGTGCCAGCGGTCACCGGACTAGCGGGTTAGGTGAGCAGTTCTTC
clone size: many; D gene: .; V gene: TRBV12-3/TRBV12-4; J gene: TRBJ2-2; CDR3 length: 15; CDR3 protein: CASSLSPRETGELFF; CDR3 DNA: TGTGCCAGCAGTTTATCCCCCAGAGAGACCGGGGAGCTGTTTTTT
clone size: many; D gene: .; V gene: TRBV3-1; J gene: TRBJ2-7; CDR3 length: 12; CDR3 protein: CASSQDWIEQYF; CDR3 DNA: TGTGCCAGCAGCCAAGATTGGATCGAGCAGTACTTC
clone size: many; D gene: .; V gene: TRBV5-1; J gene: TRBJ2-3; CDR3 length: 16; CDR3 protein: CASSSDGSPITDTQYF; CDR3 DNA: TGCGCCAGCAGCTCCGACGGATCTCCTATCACAGATACGCAGTATTTT
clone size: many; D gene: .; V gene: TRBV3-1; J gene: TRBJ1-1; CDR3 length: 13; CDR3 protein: CASSQGVNTEAFF; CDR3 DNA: TGTGCCAGCAGCCAGGGAGTGAACACTGAAGCTTTCTTT
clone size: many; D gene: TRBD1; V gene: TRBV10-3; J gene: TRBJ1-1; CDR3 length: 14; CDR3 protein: CAISDFAGGPEAFF; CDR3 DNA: TGTGCCATCAGTGATTTCGCAGGGGGGCCTGAAGCTTTCTTT
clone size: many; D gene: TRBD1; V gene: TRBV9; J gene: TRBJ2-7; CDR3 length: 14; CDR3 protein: CASSSGQGNYEQYF; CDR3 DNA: TGTGCCAGCAGCTCTGGACAGGGAAACTACGAGCAGTACTTC
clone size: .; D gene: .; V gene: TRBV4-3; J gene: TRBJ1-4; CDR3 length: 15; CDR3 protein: CASSPRTGYNEKLFF; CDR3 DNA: TGCGCCAGCAGCCCCCGGACGGGGTATAATGAAAAACTGTTTTTT
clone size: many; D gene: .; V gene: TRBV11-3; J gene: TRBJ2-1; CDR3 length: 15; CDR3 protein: CASSATDSSYNEQFF; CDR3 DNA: TGTGCCAGCAGCGCGACCGATAGCTCCTACAATGAGCAGTTCTTC
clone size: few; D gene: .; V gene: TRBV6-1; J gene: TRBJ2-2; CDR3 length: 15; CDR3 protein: CASKGFLGNTGELFF; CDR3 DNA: TGTGCCAGCAAAGGGTTTTTAGGGAACACCGGGGAGCTGTTTTTT
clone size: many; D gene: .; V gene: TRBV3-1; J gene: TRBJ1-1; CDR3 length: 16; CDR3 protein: CASSQGPPTLGNEAFF; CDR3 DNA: TGTGCCAGCAGCCAGGGACCGCCGACCCTGGGGAATGAAGCTTTCTTT
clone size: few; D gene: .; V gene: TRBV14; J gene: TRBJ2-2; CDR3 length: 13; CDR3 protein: CASRDDNTGELFF; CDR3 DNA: TGTGCCAGTCGGGACGATAACACCGGGGAGCTGTTTTTT
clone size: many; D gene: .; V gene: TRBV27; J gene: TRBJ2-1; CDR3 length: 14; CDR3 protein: CASSSTGTHNEQFF; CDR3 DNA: TGTGCCAGCAGTTCTACCGGGACCCACAATGAGCAGTTCTTC
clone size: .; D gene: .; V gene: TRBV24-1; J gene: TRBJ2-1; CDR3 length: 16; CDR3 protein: CATSERGELSYNEQFF; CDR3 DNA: TGTGCCACCAGTGAGAGAGGCGAACTCTCCTACAATGAGCAGTTCTTC
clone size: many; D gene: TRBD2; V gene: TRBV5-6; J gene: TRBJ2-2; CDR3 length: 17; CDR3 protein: CASSLPQRGDGTGELFF; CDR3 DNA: TGTGCCAGCAGCTTGCCCCAGCGGGGGGACGGCACCGGGGAGCTGTTTTTT
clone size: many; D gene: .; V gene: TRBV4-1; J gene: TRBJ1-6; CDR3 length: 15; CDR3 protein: CASKYGFREGSPLHF; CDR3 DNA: TGCGCCAGCAAGTACGGGTTTCGGGAGGGTTCACCCCTCCACTTT
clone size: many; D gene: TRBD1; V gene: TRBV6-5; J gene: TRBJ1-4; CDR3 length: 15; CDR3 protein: CASSYWTGGGEKLFF; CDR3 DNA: TGTGCCAGCAGTTATTGGACAGGGGGCGGTGAAAAACTGTTTTTT
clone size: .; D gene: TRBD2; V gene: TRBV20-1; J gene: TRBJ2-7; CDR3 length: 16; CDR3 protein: CSARDRAGDGTGEQYF; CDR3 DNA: TGCAGTGCTAGAGATAGAGCGGGAGATGGCACCGGGGAGCAGTACTTC
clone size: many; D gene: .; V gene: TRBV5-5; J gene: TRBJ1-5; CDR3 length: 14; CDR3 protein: CASSNGGAGQPQHF; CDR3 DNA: TGTGCCAGCAGTAACGGGGGCGCAGGGCAGCCCCAGCATTTT
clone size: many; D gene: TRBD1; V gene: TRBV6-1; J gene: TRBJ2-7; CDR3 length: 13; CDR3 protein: CASTRGTRYEQYF; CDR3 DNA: TGTGCCAGCACCAGGGGGACACGCTACGAGCAGTACTTC
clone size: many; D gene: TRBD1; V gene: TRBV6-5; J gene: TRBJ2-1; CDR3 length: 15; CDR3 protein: CASSYSVGTVDEQFF; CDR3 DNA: TGTGCCAGCAGTTACTCGGTAGGGACAGTAGATGAGCAGTTCTTC
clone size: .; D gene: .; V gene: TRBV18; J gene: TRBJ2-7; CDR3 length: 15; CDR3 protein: CASSPNRDTSYEQYF; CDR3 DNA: TGTGCCAGCTCACCAAACCGGGACACGTCCTACGAGCAGTACTTC
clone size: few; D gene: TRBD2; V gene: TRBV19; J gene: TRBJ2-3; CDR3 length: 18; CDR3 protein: CASSIPLWIAGSTDTQYF; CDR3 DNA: TGTGCCAGTAGTATACCCCTCTGGATAGCGGGGTCCACAGATACGCAGTATTTT
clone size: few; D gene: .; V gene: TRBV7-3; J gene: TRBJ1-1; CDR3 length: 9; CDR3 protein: CASSTEAFF; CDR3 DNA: TGTGCCAGCTCCACTGAAGCTTTCTTT
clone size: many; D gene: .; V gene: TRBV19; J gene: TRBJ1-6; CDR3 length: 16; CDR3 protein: CASSLTHRDPNSPLHF; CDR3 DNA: TGTGCCAGTAGCCTCACCCACAGGGACCCGAATTCACCCCTCCACTTT
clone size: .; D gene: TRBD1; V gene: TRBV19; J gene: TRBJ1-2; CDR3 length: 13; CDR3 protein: CASSGRQGTGYTF; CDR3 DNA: TGTGCCAGTAGTGGACGACAGGGGACTGGCTACACCTTC
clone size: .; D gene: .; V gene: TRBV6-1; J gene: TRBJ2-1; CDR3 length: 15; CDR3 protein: CASIKNGLGGRDQFF; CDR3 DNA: TGTGCCAGCATCAAAAACGGGCTAGGGGGACGTGATCAGTTCTTC